These 20 T cell receptor beta chains share one sample of origin, sequenced in a study of T cell clonality in common variable immunodeficiency. Study-wide results and caveats: Fewer deletions and N-nucleotide insertions were reportedly seen in common variable immunodeficiency TCR beta sequences.

TCRdb's copy holds only in-frame clones and misses some; the assay was immunoSEQ multiplex PCR. There are tens of thousands of clones in the sample, none observed a single time. No antigens are known for them. Input material: peripheral blood mononuclear cells. Receptor source: a human donor with common variable immunodeficiency.

This clone was detected a few times. The read terminates 3 residues before the CDR3 end, so the remaining end is supplied by the germline J gene. This chain links TRBV19 with TRBJ2-3; 8 bases are a match to TRBD1. Germline V gives CDR1 LNHDA, CDR2 SQIVND (reference sequence). J gave up 4 bases and V 8 bases, and 11 bases lay outside the gene matches. CDR3 size: 15 residues. The sequenced part of the CDR3 DNA is TGTGCCAGTTCCGGGCAGGGGGCGCGCCCAGATACG. This encodes CASSGQGARPDT. The full CDR3 sequence reads CASSGQGARPDTQYF.

This clone was seen ten or more times. The read is 3 residues too short to cover the CDR3 end, so that end is filled in from the germline J gene. The chain carries TRBV7-6 and TRBJ1-2, with 8 bases that match TRBD1. Germline V gene lookup returns CDR1 SGHVS and CDR2 FNYEAQ. V gave up 1 base and J gave up 7 bases; unmatched junction bases: 5. The CDR3 loop spans 14 amino acids. Partial CDR3 DNA: TGTGCCAGCAGCTTAGGACAGGGGAGGGGTGGC. Translated, it gives CASSLGQGRGG. The entire CDR3 sequence reads CASSLGQGRGGYTF.

Only a few counts were recorded for this clone. The CDR3 is cut off 3 residues early in the read; its end comes from the germline J gene. The V call is TRBV6-2 or TRBV6-3, the J call TRBJ2-7, with D possibly TRBD2 on 5 matching bases. The V gene lost 5 bases and the J gene lost 4 bases, with 15 bases spanning the gap. There are 14 residues in the CDR3. CDR1 MNHEY and CDR2 SVGEGT come from the germline V gene. The sequenced CDR3 bases are TGTGCCAGCAGTACGGACGGCGGGCGGTACGAG. It specifies CASSTDGGRYE. The CDR3 in its entirety is CASSTDGGRYEQYF.

This clone has ten or more counts. The read ends 3 residues before the CDR3 terminus; that terminus is restored from the germline J gene. Additional DNA sequences in this sample encode the identical CDR3. The J gene is TRBJ2-1, the V gene TRBV6-2 or TRBV6-3; maybe TRBD2 (7 bases). From germline, CDR1 is MNHEY and CDR2 SVGEGT. The CDR3 spans 15 residues. Trimming shortened V by 3 bases and J by 3 bases, and 12 bases separated the two germline ends. The sequenced part of the CDR3 DNA is TGTGCCAGCAGTTATCAAGGGGGGGGCTACAATGAG. Translation: CASSYQGGGYNE. The full CDR3 protein reads CASSYQGGGYNEQFF.

This clone counts as medium-sized. The CDR3 end lies 3 residues beyond the end of the read and is filled in from the germline J gene. The chain employs TRBV12-3 or TRBV12-4 and TRBJ2-1; 9 bases are a match to TRBD2. Trimming at V came to 7 bases and at J to 3 bases, leaving 1 base not matched to a gene. CDR3 length equals 13 residues. The covered CDR3 bases are TGTGCCAGCAAACTAGCGGGCTACAATGAG. Its protein is CASKLAGYNE. The CDR3 as a whole reads CASKLAGYNEQFF.

This clone was counted many times. Read sequence stops 3 residues before the CDR3 end, and the germline J gene provides the missing end. V gene TRBV5-1 combines with J gene TRBJ2-2, with 7 bases aligning to TRBD1. The CDR3 is 15 amino acids. From germline, CDR1 is SGHRS and CDR2 YFSETQ. J gave up 0 bases and V 4 bases, and 3 bases lay outside the gene matches. The CDR3 region is CASSGGQTNTGELFF. CDR3 bases read: TGCGCCAGCAGCGGGGGACAGACGAACACCGGGGAG.

A remark on this clone: The CDR3 end lies 3 residues beyond the end of the read and is filled in from the germline J gene. The V and J genes are TRBV7-3 and TRBJ1-6; D is perhaps TRBD1 (5 bases). Germline-derived CDR1 and CDR2 are SGHTA and FQGTGA. The CDR3 covers 15 residues. V shed 0 bases and J shed 3 bases, with 6 bases lying between them. The CDR3 DNA, read in part, is TGTGCCAGCAGCTTAACGGGACTCTATAATTCACCC. This codes for CASSLTGLYNSP. The full CDR3 reads CASSLTGLYNSPLHF.

There are many counts of this clone. The read is 3 residues too short to cover the CDR3 end, so that end is filled in from the germline J gene. The chain carries TRBV19 and TRBJ2-7; 7 positions agree with TRBD1. This CDR3 contains 14 residues. Germline values: CDR1 LNHDA, CDR2 SQIVND (reference sequence). V was pared by 3 bases and J by 0 bases, with 2 bases of the junction left unmatched. CDR3 in amino acids: CASSIGDSSYEQYF. The DNA read from the CDR3 is TGTGCCAGTAGTATTGGGGACAGCTCCTACGAG.

With respect to this clone: The read stops 3 residues short of the end of the CDR3; the missing end is completed from the germline J gene. V is TRBV6-2 or TRBV6-3 and J is TRBJ2-5; 12 bases align to TRBD2. This CDR3 comprises 16 residues. V gave up 11 bases and J gave up 2 bases; unmatched junction bases: 12. Germline values: CDR1 MNHEY, CDR2 SVGEGT. The CDR3 sequence: CASTSGGLQGQETQYF. The DNA read from the CDR3 is TGTGCCTCTACTAGCGGGGGGCTACAAGGGCAAGAGACC.

This clone was seen only a few times. From the germline J gene comes the end of the CDR3, since the read stops 3 residues before it. J is TRBJ2-5 and V is TRBV7-9; 8 bases map to TRBD2. The germline V gene encodes CDR1 SEHNR and CDR2 FQNEAQ (reference sequence). The CDR3 has 15 amino acids. The V segment lost 5 bases and the J segment 4 bases; nucleotides outside the gene matches: 9. The part of the CDR3 DNA that was read is TGTGCCAGCAGCCGCGGGGGGCCCCAGAGAGAGACC. It codes for CASSRGGPQRET. The full CDR3 sequence reads CASSRGGPQRETQYF.

The CDR3 protein is CASSEGNSEGDTQYF. The sequenced part of the CDR3 DNA is TGTGCCAGCAGTGAAGGGAACAGTGAGGGAGATACG. The chain carries TRBV6-1 and TRBJ2-3, with D maybe TRBD2 (5 bases). The read falls 3 residues short of the CDR3 end, and the missing part is taken from the germline J gene. Trimming shortened V by 1 base and J by 5 bases, and 13 bases separated the two germline ends. The CDR3 totals 15 residues. Germline loops: CDR1 MNHNS, CDR2 SASEGT.

In its sample, this clone was seen many times. The read finishes 3 residues shy of the CDR3 end, and the germline J gene is used to complete it. The chain uses TRBV19 and TRBJ1-1; no clear D gene. The length of the CDR3 is 13 residues. Germline-derived CDR1 and CDR2 are LNHDA and SQIVND (reference sequence). Trimming stripped 3 bases from V and 1 base from J, with 6 bases between. The sequenced CDR3 bases are TGTGCCAGTAGTATCTCCCGGAACACTGAA. Translated: CASSISRNTE. Given in full, the CDR3 is CASSISRNTEAFF.

There are many counts of this clone. The read ends 3 residues early relative to the CDR3; the germline J gene fills the gap. The rearrangement uses TRBV7-9 and TRBJ2-2; D gene ambiguous. This CDR3 contains 15 residues. V was cut by 1 base and J by 2 bases, with 8 bases left in between. Germline loops: CDR1 SEHNR, CDR2 FQNEAQ (reference sequence). CDR3 region: CASSLDALNTGELFF. The DNA read from the CDR3 is TGTGCCAGCAGCTTAGACGCTCTAAACACCGGGGAG.

Worth noting for this clone: The read comes to an end 3 residues before the CDR3 does, leaving the germline J gene to fill in the end. V gene TRBV5-5 combines with J gene TRBJ1-2; D is perhaps TRBD1 (5 bases). V was trimmed by 2 bases and J by 3 bases, leaving 8 bases between them. Germline CDR1 SGHKS, CDR2 YYEKEE (reference sequence). The CDR3 spans 13 residues. Incomplete CDR3 DNA: TGTGCCAGCAGCTTATCGGGGGACTATGGC. It codes for CASSLSGDYG. The CDR3 as a whole reads CASSLSGDYGYTF.

This clone was detected only a few times. The observed sequence ends 3 residues before the CDR3 terminus, with the missing tail filled in from the germline J gene. This chain uses TRBV6-2 or TRBV6-3 with TRBJ1-1; D not certain. The CDR3 length is 13 residues. V was cut by 7 bases and J by 0 bases, with 9 bases left in between. Germline lookup yields CDR1 MNHEY and CDR2 SVGEGT. CDR3 protein: CASNLFMNTEAFF. The part of the CDR3 DNA that was read is TGTGCCAGCAACCTATTCATGAACACTGAA.

In this sample, this clone turned up many times. The read ends 3 residues early relative to the CDR3; the germline J gene fills the gap. V is TRBV5-8 and J is TRBJ2-7, with 8 positions matching TRBD2. Germline V gene lookup returns CDR1 SGHTS and CDR2 YDEGEE. This CDR3 is built from 14 residues. After removal of 3 bases from V and 2 bases from J, the junction contained 4 bases not matched to a gene. CDR3 sequence reads: CASSSGGGTYEQYF. CDR3 bases read: TGTGCCAGCAGCTCCGGCGGGGGGACCTACGAG. Full variable domain (remainder filled in from reference TRBV5-8 and TRBJ2-7): EAGVTQSPTHLIKTRGQQATLRCSPISGHTSVYWYQQALGLGLQFLLWYDEGEERNRGNFPPRFSGRQFPNYSSELNVNALELEDSALYLCASSSGGGTYEQYFGPGTRLTVT.

Regarding this clone: Read coverage stops 3 residues before the CDR3 terminus; the germline J gene supplies the remainder. The chain recombines TRBV30 with TRBJ1-2; 8 nucleotides align to TRBD1. V was clipped by 3 bases and J by 5 bases; unmatched bases: 14. CDR1 GTSNPN and CDR2 SVGIG come from the germline V gene (reference sequence). The CDR3 runs 16 residues. The DNA read from the CDR3 is TGTGCCTGGAGCGCCGCGGACAGGGTGGGCTCTTATGGC. The encoded protein is CAWSAADRVGSYG. The full-length CDR3 reads as CAWSAADRVGSYGYTF.

This clone came up a few times. The read ends 3 residues shy of where the CDR3 ends; the end is completed using the germline J gene. This chain links TRBV2 with TRBJ1-4; 9 bases are a match to TRBD1. Germline CDR1 SNHLY, CDR2 FYNNEI. V shed 7 bases and J 5 bases; nucleotides not matched to a gene: 5. This CDR3 has 14 residues. This chain's CDR3 is CASNGGTGNEKLFF. The sequenced CDR3 bases are TGTGCCAGCAACGGGGGGACAGGGAATGAAAAA. Based on the CDR3 plus reference TRBV2 and TRBJ1-4, the full variable domain is EPEVTQTPSHQVTQMGQEVILRCVPISNHLYFYWYRQILGQKVEFLVSFYNNEISEKSEIFDDQFSVERPDGSNFTLKIRSTKLEDSAMYFCASNGGTGNEKLFFGSGTQLSVL.

For this clone: The read stops 3 residues short of the end of the CDR3; the missing end is completed from the germline J gene. The chain combines TRBV30 with TRBJ1-1, with TRBD1 as a possible D gene (6 bases). CDR3 length: 14 residues. Per germline, CDR1 GTSNPN and CDR2 SVGIG (reference sequence). Trimming stripped 2 bases from V and 1 base from J, with 11 bases between. CDR3 bases read: TGTGCCTGGAGTACCGGACAGACGAACACTGAA. It translates to CAWSTGQTNTE. The entire CDR3 protein reads CAWSTGQTNTEAFF.

This clone was recorded at least ten times. The CDR3 end is not reached by the read, which stops 3 residues before it; the germline J gene fills it in. The rearrangement links TRBV2 to TRBJ1-1, with D perhaps matching TRBD1 (6 bases). CDR3 length equals 16 residues. Per the germline V gene, CDR1 is SNHLY and CDR2 is FYNNEI. V was shortened by 4 bases and J by 3 bases, with 18 bases between the two germline ends. The CDR3 is CASSAGGALGYTEAFF. Partial CDR3 DNA: TGTGCCAGCAGTGCCGGGGGGGCTCTAGGTTACACTGAA.